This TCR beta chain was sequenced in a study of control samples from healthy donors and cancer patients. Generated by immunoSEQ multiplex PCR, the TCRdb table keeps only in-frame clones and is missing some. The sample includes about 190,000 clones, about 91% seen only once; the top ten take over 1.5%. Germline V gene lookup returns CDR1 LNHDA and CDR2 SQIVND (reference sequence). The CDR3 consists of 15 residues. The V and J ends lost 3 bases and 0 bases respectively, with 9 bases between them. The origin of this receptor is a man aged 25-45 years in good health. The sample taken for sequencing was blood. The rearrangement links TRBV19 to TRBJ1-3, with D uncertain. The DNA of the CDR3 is TGTGCCAGTAGTATTGGCAGGCGCTCTGGAAACACCATATATTTT. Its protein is CASSIGRRSGNTIYF. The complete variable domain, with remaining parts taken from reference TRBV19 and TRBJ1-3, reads DGGITQSPKYLFRKEGQNVTLSCEQNLNHDAMYWYRQDPGQGLRLIYYSQIVNDFQKGDIAEGYSVSREKKESFPLTVTSAQKNPTAFYLCASSIGRRSGNTIYFGEGSWLTVV.